The entry below gives a single T cell receptor (beta chain) sequence along with its context. From germline, CDR1 is MDHEN and CDR2 SYDVKM. The V segment lost 3 bases and the J segment 5 bases; nucleotides outside the gene matches: 2. The CDR3 has 14 residues. This sample is part of a study of blood T cell repertoires in COVID-19. In the original analysis: Nucleated cell number was recorded as an estimate derived from reference gene primer amplification. Data came from immunoSEQ multiplex PCR; TCRdb stores just in-frame clones and leaves some out. V, J and clone size are taken as reported in that table, and D and trimming were inferred from the DNA itself. There are fewer than 250,000 clones in the sample; more than 75% occur only once, and around 2.1% lies in the top ten.

The chain links TRBV28 to TRBJ2-1, with 9 bases identical to TRBD2. The sequenced sample was PBMCs or T cells enriched from blood (not recorded which). The receptor was derived from a woman in her 50s who had recovered from COVID-19. The DNA for the CDR3 is TGTGCCAGCAGTTTTTTAGCGGGAGACAATGAGCAGTTCTTC. Its protein is CASSFLAGDNEQFF.